One and the same sample provided the 20 T cell receptor beta chains below, sequenced in a study of siplizumab effects on memory and regulatory T cells. Profiled with immunoSEQ multiplex PCR; TCRdb holds only in-frame clones, not every one. The data hold 85,000 to 130,000 clones, with roughly 92% observed a single time. Sequencing was done on a sample of Tregs sorted from blood. These receptors originate from a human donor in good health.

V gene TRBV5-1 combines with J gene TRBJ1-2, with D unclear. Germline V gene lookup returns CDR1 SGHRS and CDR2 YFSETQ. This CDR3 region has 14 residues. Trimming removed 6 bases at V and 4 bases at J, with 16 bases between. The CDR3 nucleotides read TGCGCCAGCACAGTGGGTCCGGAAGCCTATGGCTACACCTTC. Protein sequence: CASTVGPEAYGYTF.

J is TRBJ1-2 and V is TRBV28, with D tentatively TRBD1 (5 bases). Trimming cost V 6 bases and J 3 bases, with 20 bases left between them. The germline V gene has CDR1 MDHEN and CDR2 SYDVKM. The CDR3 extends over 16 amino acids. Here the CDR3 reads CASRRLVPQGHYGYTF. CDR3 DNA sequence: TGTGCCAGCAGACGCCTGGTTCCGCAGGGACACTATGGCTACACCTTC.

The chain links TRBV5-1 to TRBJ2-1, with 13 bases aligning to TRBD2. This CDR3 is 18 amino acids long. The germline gives CDR1 SGHRS, CDR2 YFSETQ. The ends lost 5 bases at V and 4 bases at J; junction bases unmatched: 12. The CDR3 coding sequence is TGCGCCAGCAGAGGGGTGGGACTAGCGGGAAAGTTTTACAATGAGCAGTTCTTC. Translation gives CASRGVGLAGKFYNEQFF.

The gene calls are TRBV6-5 and TRBJ1-1, with no clear D. This CDR3 is built from 12 residues. V was clipped by 6 bases and J by 6 bases, with 11 bases between them. CDR1 and CDR2 (germline): MNHEY, SVGAGI. The CDR3 DNA reads as TGTGCCAGCAGGCCGCTGAAGGCTGAAGCTTTCTTT. Translation gives CASRPLKAEAFF.

This sequence joins TRBV18 and TRBJ1-3; D call uncertain. Germline V gives CDR1 KGHSH, CDR2 LQKENI. The V end lost 3 bases, the J end lost 4 bases, and 10 bases lay between the germline ends. CDR3 size: 14 residues. In DNA form, the CDR3 reads TGTGCCAGCTCACCTTTGCCAGTCGGAAACACCATATATTTT. Translation gives CASSPLPVGNTIYF.

The gene calls are TRBV6-1 and TRBJ1-4; TRBD1 might be the D (5 bases). Germline lookup yields CDR1 MNHNS and CDR2 SASEGT. The V and J ends lost 6 bases and 7 bases respectively, with 18 bases between them. CDR3 length: 15 residues. The CDR3 coding sequence is TGTGCCAGCAGAGGAGATGAGGGGCCAGGTGAAAAACTGTTTTTT. It translates to CASRGDEGPGEKLFF.

The rearrangement joins TRBV9 to TRBJ1-2; TRBD1 agrees at 10 bases. Per germline, CDR1 SGDLS and CDR2 YYNGEE. CDR3 length: 17 residues. J gave up 1 base and V 5 bases, and 11 bases lay outside the gene matches. The DNA for the CDR3 is TGTGCCAGCAGTATGACAGGGGGCCCGAGGGGTAACTATGGCTACACCTTC. It codes for CASSMTGGPRGNYGYTF.

This clone was counted once. This rearrangement joins TRBV7-8 to TRBJ1-2; no clear D. This CDR3 has 15 amino acids. Per germline, CDR1 SGHVS and CDR2 FQNEAQ. The ends were cut back, 1 base at V and 4 bases at J, with 13 bases in the middle. CDR3 residues: CASSLVRTDSYGYTF. The CDR3 DNA sequence: TGTGCCAGCAGCTTAGTACGGACTGATTCCTATGGCTACACCTTC.

The chain employs TRBV5-1 and TRBJ2-3; 10 nucleotides line up with TRBD2. V shed 6 bases, J shed 2 bases, and the junction held 9 bases outside the gene matches. Per the germline V gene, CDR1 is SGHRS and CDR2 is YFSETQ. CDR3 length equals 16 residues. The DNA of the CDR3 is TGCGCCAGCACCTCGGGGACTAGCGCTCCCACAGATACGCAGTATTTT. It codes for CASTSGTSAPTDTQYF.

The chain is built from TRBV30 and TRBJ1-1, with D hard to call. This CDR3 region has 14 residues. Germline assignment: CDR1 GTSNPN and CDR2 SVGIG (reference sequence). Trimming stripped 1 base from V and 3 bases from J, with 12 bases between. The CDR3 protein is CAWSDFMYHTEAFF. The CDR3 bases are TGTGCCTGGAGTGATTTTATGTATCACACTGAAGCTTTCTTT.

CDR3 sequence (DNA): TGCGCCAGCCGGACGCCTAGCACAGATACGCAGTATTTT. It specifies CASRTPSTDTQYF. The V gene is TRBV10-2, the J gene TRBJ2-3; D call uncertain. Germline V CDR1 and CDR2: WSHSY, SAAADI. This CDR3 has 13 residues. Trimming left V 8 bases short and J 0 bases short, with 9 bases between.

The gene calls are TRBV6-4 and TRBJ2-1; no clear D gene. Germline V gene data show CDR1 as MRHNA and CDR2 as SNTAGT. This CDR3 comprises 13 residues. The V end lost 0 bases, the J end lost 9 bases, and 9 bases lay between the germline ends. CDR3 DNA sequence: TGTGCCAGCAGTGACTCGATTATGGGTGAGCAGTTCTTC. The encoded protein is CASSDSIMGEQFF.

This clone was found once. The chain is built from TRBV4-2 and TRBJ2-3, with D perhaps matching TRBD1 (8 bases). The CDR3 covers 16 residues. Germline CDR1 LGHNA, CDR2 YNFKEQ. V shed 1 base and J shed 5 bases, with 16 bases lying between them. CDR3 loop: CASSQVLQGGEDTQYF. Written as DNA, the CDR3 is TGTGCCAGCAGCCAAGTCTTACAGGGGGGGGAAGATACGCAGTATTTT.

This sequence joins TRBV7-7 and TRBJ2-1; 12 nucleotides line up with TRBD2. The V gene's germline CDR1 is SSHAT and CDR2 FNYEAQ (reference sequence). The CDR3 totals 14 residues. The trim removed 5 bases at V and 7 bases at J, leaving 3 bases unmatched. CDR3 bases: TGTGCCAGCAGCCGACTAGCGGGAGTGAATGAGCAGTTCTTC. Its protein product is CASSRLAGVNEQFF.

The chain couples TRBV5-4 to TRBJ2-3; 9 bases are a match to TRBD2. V lost 5 bases, J lost 6 bases, and 7 bases stayed unmatched. The length of the CDR3 is 14 residues. Germline CDR1 SGHNT, CDR2 YYREEE (reference sequence). CDR3: CASSSGSRRDTQYF. In DNA, the CDR3 is TGTGCCAGCAGTAGCGGGAGTAGGAGGGATACGCAGTATTTT.

The chain uses TRBV30 and TRBJ2-2; D remains ambiguous. The CDR3 covers 16 residues. Germline CDR1 is GTSNPN and CDR2 is SVGIG (reference sequence). Trimming cost V 0 bases and J 1 base, with 12 bases left between them. CDR3 DNA: TGTGCCTGGAGTGTAGTATCCGTATTGAACACCGGGGAGCTGTTTTTT. It encodes CAWSVVSVLNTGELFF.

This clone was found once. This chain joins TRBV5-1 and TRBJ2-1, with D possibly being TRBD1 or TRBD2 (5 bases each). Looked up from germline, CDR1 is SGHRS and CDR2 is YFSETQ. The V gene lost 6 bases and the J gene lost 3 bases, with 13 bases spanning the gap. There are 14 residues in the CDR3. The CDR3 DNA is TGCGCCAGCACGGGGACGTTAAACTACAATGAGCAGTTCTTC. Translation: CASTGTLNYNEQFF.

This sequence joins TRBV10-1 and TRBJ2-7; 7 bases map to TRBD2. From germline, CDR1 is WNHNN and CDR2 SYGVQD (reference sequence). The CDR3 covers 13 residues. The junction had 4 bases not matched to a gene; V was cut back by 5 bases and J by 3 bases. CDR3 loop: CASSPSGFYEQYF. The CDR3 DNA follows: TGCGCCAGCAGTCCTAGCGGCTTCTACGAGCAGTACTTC.

The chain has TRBV5-6 and TRBJ1-1, with D hard to call. CDR1 is SGHDT and CDR2 is YYEEEE in the germline V gene. V was trimmed by 4 bases and J by 0 bases, leaving 4 bases between them. The CDR3 totals 12 residues. CDR3 sequence reads: CASSRVNTEAFF. Here the CDR3 DNA reads TGTGCCAGCAGCCGGGTGAACACTGAAGCTTTCTTT.

The chain joins TRBV19 to TRBJ1-1, with 7 bases fitting TRBD1. Unmatched junction bases numbered 5, after V lost 6 bases and J lost 4 bases. The CDR3 totals 13 residues. Germline V gene sequence: CDR1 LNHDA, CDR2 SQIVND (reference sequence). CDR3 region: CASSLQGSTEAFF. The CDR3 coding sequence is TGTGCCAGTAGCTTACAGGGGAGCACTGAAGCTTTCTTT.